Listed below are T cell receptor beta chains from one sample, sequenced in a study of cytomegalovirus exposure and HLA in healthy donors. Data came from immunoSEQ multiplex PCR; TCRdb stores just in-frame clones and leaves some out. The table lists more than 95,000 clones, approximately 86% of them singletons, with less than 4.5% in the top ten. The sequenced material came from PBMCs. The receptors come from a man aged 18 to 30 in good health and CMV-seropositive. CDR3s include the opening cysteine and the closing phenylalanine or tryptophan. The D gene is left open where the match is weak. The size of a clone is reported for some rows only, either as once, few or many, or as a class for expanded clones.

abundance	v_gene	d_gene	j_gene	CDR3aa	CDR3nt
few	TRBV4-3	-	TRBJ1-4	CASSQDGNGSNEKLFF	TGCGCCAGCAGCCAAGATGGTAACGGTTCTAATGAAAAACTGTTTTTT
-	TRBV10-3	-	TRBJ1-4	CAISGQMSRSTNEKLFF	TGTGCCATCAGTGGACAGATGAGTCGGTCAACTAATGAAAAACTGTTTTTT
-	TRBV19	-	TRBJ1-3	CASSISQGSGNTIYF	TGTGCCAGTAGTATCTCACAGGGATCTGGAAACACCATATATTTT
-	TRBV6-5	TRBD1	TRBJ2-7	CASSWGQGFSYEQYF	TGTGCCAGCAGTTGGGGACAGGGGTTCTCCTACGAGCAGTACTTC
once	TRBV27	TRBD2	TRBJ2-3	CASSALLAGGLRNTQYF	TGTGCCAGCAGTGCCCTACTAGCGGGGGGGCTACGAAATACGCAGTATTTT
-	TRBV9	-	TRBJ2-7	CASSPRSSYEQYF	TGTGCCAGCAGCCCGCGGAGCTCCTACGAGCAGTACTTC
-	TRBV2	TRBD1	TRBJ1-1	CASSVGTVNTEAFF	TGTGCCAGCAGTGTAGGGACAGTGAACACTGAAGCTTTCTTT
-	TRBV5-4	-	TRBJ2-3	CASSVGGGVTDTQYF	TGTGCCAGCAGCGTCGGAGGCGGGGTAACAGATACGCAGTATTTT
-	TRBV15	-	TRBJ2-5	CATSSSDSRLKETQYF	TGTGCCACCAGCAGCTCCGACAGTCGGTTAAAAGAGACCCAGTACTTC
-	TRBV5-1	TRBD1	TRBJ2-7	CASSWDQGAAYEQYF	TGCGCCAGCAGCTGGGATCAGGGGGCGGCCTACGAGCAGTACTTC
-	TRBV6-1	TRBD1	TRBJ1-5	CASNTDRVNQPQHF	TGTGCCAGCAATACGGACAGGGTAAATCAGCCCCAGCATTTT
-	TRBV4-3	-	TRBJ2-3	CASSQETRRAWGTDTQYF	TGCGCCAGCAGCCAAGAGACCCGGAGGGCCTGGGGCACAGATACGCAGTATTTT
-	TRBV6-5	-	TRBJ1-4	CASSPTGIDEKLFF	TGTGCCAGCAGCCCGACGGGTATCGATGAAAAACTGTTTTTT
-	TRBV2	-	TRBJ2-2	CASSETSSGTGELFF	TGTGCCAGCAGTGAGACCAGCTCGGGCACCGGGGAGCTGTTTTTT
once	TRBV2	TRBD2	TRBJ2-7	CASSDLSSGHYEQYF	TGTGCCAGCAGTGATCTATCTAGCGGACATTACGAGCAGTACTTC
-	TRBV9	-	TRBJ1-1	CASSLGSGGIPGAEAFF	TGTGCCAGCAGCCTAGGCAGCGGGGGGATCCCCGGTGCTGAAGCTTTCTTT
once	TRBV27	-	TRBJ2-3	CASSFERGRDTQYF	TGTGCCAGCAGTTTTGAAAGGGGAAGAGATACGCAGTATTTT
-	TRBV30	-	TRBJ1-1	CAWSRYPGHSRIGAFF	TGTGCCTGGAGTCGATATCCGGGACATAGTCGGATCGGAGCTTTCTTT
-	TRBV10-3	-	TRBJ1-1	CAISRTVPGVNTEAFF	TGTGCCATCAGTCGAACAGTGCCCGGTGTGAACACTGAAGCTTTCTTT
-	TRBV4-2	-	TRBJ2-7	CASSPYASSYEQYF	TGTGCCAGCAGCCCTTACGCGTCGTCCTACGAGCAGTACTTC
-	TRBV28	-	TRBJ1-2	CASSLSGPGYTF	TGTGCCAGCAGTTTATCAGGTCCTGGCTACACCTTC
once	TRBV7-9	TRBD1	TRBJ1-2	CASDLGDRGLWNYGYTF	TGTGCCAGCGACCTCGGGGACAGGGGGCTATGGAACTATGGCTACACCTTC